One sample yielded the 26 T cell receptor beta chains listed below, sequenced in a study of beta chain features in type 1 diabetes. Study-wide points: Researchers report that Type 1 diabetes patients had moderately but significantly shorter TCRB CDR3s across all four CD4+ subsets.

Expressed TCRB transcripts were sequenced because the isolated RNA had all been reverse transcribed beforehand. Generated by immunoSEQ multiplex PCR, the TCRdb table keeps only in-frame clones and is missing some. The table lists 160,000 or so clones, 9% of them singletons. Their cognate antigens are unknown. Sequences were obtained from central memory CD4+ T cells from blood. The receptor set was obtained from a woman under 40 with type 1 diabetes.

This clone showed up just a few times. The V call is TRBV4-1, the J call TRBJ2-1; 7 bases fit TRBD2. The CDR3 is made up of 16 amino acids. The V and J ends lost 4 bases and 0 bases, in that order; junction bases with no gene match: 6. The germline V gene encodes CDR1 MGHRA and CDR2 YSYEKL. The CDR3 nucleotides read TGCGCCAGCAGCCCCTGGACTAGTACCTCCTACAATGAGCAGTTCTTC. This gives the protein CASSPWTSTSYNEQFF.

This clone was recorded at least ten times. J is TRBJ2-5 and V is TRBV27; tentatively, D is TRBD2 (6 bases). The CDR3 has 15 residues. CDR1 and CDR2 (germline): MNHEY, SMNVEV (reference sequence). V was trimmed by 2 bases and J by 1 base, leaving 11 bases between them. CDR3 coding DNA: TGTGCCAGCAGTTTAATGTTAGCGGCCCAAGAGACCCAGTACTTC. Translated, it gives CASSLMLAAQETQYF.

V gene TRBV28 combines with J gene TRBJ1-5, with D possibly TRBD1 on 5 matching bases. The CDR3 has 14 residues. Trimming took 8 bases from V and 0 from J, leaving 11 bases between them. Per germline, CDR1 MDHEN and CDR2 SYDVKM. CDR3 sequence (DNA): TGTGCCAGCGGGGGGGGTAATAGCAATCAGCCCCAGCATTTT. As protein: CASGGGNSNQPQHF.

The chain is built from TRBV5-1 and TRBJ2-5, with a possible D match to TRBD1 (6 bases). The CDR3 covers 13 residues. Germline V gene sequence: CDR1 SGHRS, CDR2 YFSETQ. The V end was cut by 8 bases, the J end by 5 bases, with 16 bases between. The CDR3 sequence: CASEGVHRETQYF. CDR3 in DNA: TGCGCCAGTGAGGGGGTACACAGGGAGACCCAGTACTTC.

This clone was counted only a few times. Here the CDR3 reads CASSPGGLAEETQYF. The DNA for the CDR3 is TGTGCCAGCAGCCCAGGGGGACTAGCAGAAGAGACCCAGTACTTC. The genes are TRBV9 and TRBJ2-5; 9 bases agree with TRBD2. CDR1 and CDR2 (germline): SGDLS, YYNGEE. V dropped 4 bases and J dropped 3; count of bases not matched to a gene: 7. The CDR3 sequence is 15 residues long.

In this sample, this clone turned up a few times. The V call is TRBV7-3, the J call TRBJ1-2; 12 nucleotides agree with TRBD1. V lost 5 bases and J lost 6; bases outside the gene matches: 4. The CDR3 has 14 residues. Germline assignment: CDR1 SGHTA and CDR2 FQGTGA. The CDR3 sequence is CASSMGQGANGYTF. In DNA, the CDR3 is TGTGCCAGCAGCATGGGACAGGGGGCGAATGGCTACACCTTC.

The rearrangement joins TRBV28 to TRBJ1-1, with 7 bases matching TRBD1. Germline-derived CDR1 and CDR2 are MDHEN and SYDVKM. The junction had 4 bases not matched to a gene; V was cut back by 5 bases and J by 7 bases. The CDR3 totals 12 residues. CDR3 bases: TGTGCCAGCAGTACGACAGGGCGTGAAGCTTTCTTT. Amino acid sequence: CASSTTGREAFF.

This clone was seen a few times. This sequence joins TRBV10-3 and TRBJ2-6; 8 bases map to TRBD2. This CDR3 comprises 14 residues. Trimming cost V 8 bases and J 1 base; bases outside gene matches: 1. CDR1 ENHRY and CDR2 SYGVKD come from the germline V gene. This chain's CDR3 is CAIRGGSGANVLTF. The CDR3 coding sequence is TGTGCCATCCGGGGGGGGTCTGGGGCCAACGTCCTGACTTTC.

The CDR3 coding sequence is TGTGCCAGCAGTAGACAGGAGTACGAGCAGTACTTC. Translation gives CASSRQEYEQYF. The chain carries TRBV2 and TRBJ2-7; D may be TRBD1 (6 bases). The CDR3 spans 12 residues. CDR1 and CDR2 from the germline V gene are SNHLY and FYNNEI. Trimming took off 5 bases at V and 4 bases at J, with 9 bases between the two ends.

This clone has a handful of counts. The V call is TRBV6-6, the J call TRBJ2-7; possible D gene TRBD2, 6 bases. CDR3 size: 12 residues. With 0 bases removed from V and 6 bases from J, the gap between germline ends came to 6 bases. Germline V gene lookup returns CDR1 MNHNY and CDR2 SVGAGI (reference sequence). CDR3 loop: CASSYSTSEQYF. CDR3 nucleotide sequence: TGTGCCAGCAGTTACTCGACTAGCGAGCAGTACTTC.

V is TRBV19 and J is TRBJ2-3; D is ambiguous. This CDR3 contains 13 residues. V lost 5 bases and J lost 4, with 10 bases in between. Germline-derived CDR1 and CDR2 are LNHDA and SQIVND (reference sequence). In nucleotides, the CDR3 is TGTGCCAGTAGTTCAAGCTCCGCAGATACGCAGTATTTT. This encodes CASSSSSADTQYF.

As regards this clone: With a much larger clone just one base away, this may be a read error. The chain carries TRBV2 and TRBJ2-7; D call uncertain. V lost 6 bases to trimming and J lost 3 bases, with 6 bases between them. The germline CDR1 and CDR2 sequences are SNHLY and FYNNEI. There are 11 residues in the CDR3. The CDR3: CASSSHYEQYF. The CDR3 coding sequence is TGTGCCAGCAGCTCACACTACGAGCAGTACTTC.

This chain joins TRBV5-1 and TRBJ2-7; 9 bases match TRBD1. Trimming at V came to 1 base and at J to 6 bases, leaving 11 bases not matched to a gene. There are 16 residues in the CDR3. Germline loops: CDR1 SGHRS, CDR2 YFSETQ. CDR3 sequence (DNA): TGCGCCAGCAGCTTGCACGGGGACAGGGACTACGTCGAGCAGTACTTC. Its translation: CASSLHGDRDYVEQYF.

This clone was recorded a few times. This sequence joins TRBV28 and TRBJ2-1, with 9 bases fitting TRBD1. The CDR3 spans 16 residues. V lost 10 bases and J lost 0; bases outside the gene matches: 10. Looked up from germline, CDR1 is MDHEN and CDR2 is SYDVKM. The CDR3 sequence: CAILPQGASSYNEQFF. CDR3 DNA: TGTGCCATCCTACCACAGGGGGCGAGCTCCTACAATGAGCAGTTCTTC.

This chain joins TRBV10-3 and TRBJ2-1, with TRBD2 identical over 7 bases. CDR3 length: 14 residues. V gave up 10 bases and J gave up 4 bases; unmatched junction bases: 10. The germline CDR1 and CDR2 sequences are ENHRY and SYGVKD. CDR3 loop: CATKPWTSYNEQFF. The CDR3 DNA is TGTGCCACCAAACCCTGGACTAGTTACAATGAGCAGTTCTTC.

The V gene is TRBV30, the J gene TRBJ1-3, with D unclear. V lost 3 bases to trimming and J lost 0 bases, with 9 bases between them. The germline CDR1 and CDR2 sequences are GTSNPN and SVGIG (reference sequence). The CDR3 runs 14 residues. The DNA of the CDR3 is TGTGCCTGGAGGCCCGGGAGCTCTGGAAACACCATATATTTT. Translation gives CAWRPGSSGNTIYF.

This clone turned up a few times. V gene TRBV28 combines with J gene TRBJ2-3; 15 nucleotides line up with TRBD2. CDR1 MDHEN and CDR2 SYDVKM come from the germline V gene. The length of the CDR3 is 18 residues. The V and J ends lost 3 bases and 3 bases, in that order; junction bases with no gene match: 7. CDR3 nucleotide sequence: TGTGCCAGCAGTTTTCTCCGGACTAGCGGGAGGGGGACAGATACGCAGTATTTT. Translating it yields CASSFLRTSGRGTDTQYF. The full variable domain, completed using reference TRBV28 and TRBJ2-3, is DVKVTQSSRYLVKRTGEKVFLECVQDMDHENMFWYRQDPGLGLRLIYFSYDVKMKEKGDIPEGYSVSREKKERFSLILESASTNQTSMYLCASSFLRTSGRGTDTQYFGPGTRLTVL.

This clone was found a few times. The rearrangement uses TRBV28 and TRBJ2-3, with 7 nucleotides matching TRBD1. Germline CDR1 MDHEN, CDR2 SYDVKM. The trim removed 5 bases at V and 1 base at J, leaving 9 bases unmatched. The CDR3 loop spans 16 amino acids. This CDR3 is CASSDLSQGGTDTQYF. The CDR3 coding sequence is TGTGCCAGCAGTGATCTCTCCCAGGGGGGCACAGATACGCAGTATTTT.

The rearrangement uses TRBV28 and TRBJ1-5; D is perhaps TRBD1 (6 bases). V lost 6 bases to trimming and J lost 7 bases, with 10 bases between them. Germline lookup yields CDR1 MDHEN and CDR2 SYDVKM. The CDR3 extends over 12 amino acids. For the CDR3, the DNA is TGTGCCAGCAGCAACAGGGTGCAGCCCCAGCATTTT. Its translation: CASSNRVQPQHF.

This clone came up a few times. The chain employs TRBV18 and TRBJ1-1; 9 bases map to TRBD1. This CDR3 spans 15 amino acids. The V gene end was trimmed by 4 bases and the J gene end by 1 base; junction bases not matched to a gene: 4. In germline, CDR1 is KGHSH, CDR2 LQKENI. For the CDR3, the DNA is TGTGCCAGCTCACGGGGACAGGGATCGAACACTGAAGCTTTCTTT. Translation: CASSRGQGSNTEAFF.

This chain joins TRBV18 and TRBJ2-2, with 9 bases that match TRBD2. From germline, CDR1 is KGHSH and CDR2 LQKENI. The CDR3 extends over 15 amino acids. Trimming at V came to 4 bases and at J to 5 bases, leaving 5 bases not matched to a gene. CDR3 in amino acids: CASSLAGEATGELFF. For the CDR3, the DNA is TGTGCCAGCTCACTAGCGGGAGAGGCTACCGGGGAGCTGTTTTTT. Variable domain in full (rest from reference TRBV18 and TRBJ2-2): NAGVMQNPRHLVRRRGQEARLRCSPMKGHSHVYWYRQLPEEGLKFMVYLQKENIIDESGMPKERFSAEFPKEGPSILRIQQVVRGDSAAYFCASSLAGEATGELFFGEGSRLTVL.

The gene calls are TRBV13 and TRBJ1-2; TRBD1 aligns across 7 bases. The CDR3 has 14 amino acids. Unmatched junction bases numbered 5, after V lost 2 bases and J lost 5 bases. Germline V lookup: CDR1 PRHDT, CDR2 FYEKMQ (reference sequence). The CDR3 reads CASSLLGGAYGYTF. The CDR3 DNA follows: TGTGCCAGCAGCTTACTAGGGGGCGCGTATGGCTACACCTTC.

V is TRBV18 and J is TRBJ2-1, with D hard to call. Trimming cost V 2 bases and J 5 bases, with 10 bases left between them. Germline values: CDR1 KGHSH, CDR2 LQKENI. The CDR3 runs to 14 residues. The CDR3 reads CASSPVAKDNEQFF. CDR3 bases: TGTGCCAGCTCACCAGTAGCAAAGGACAATGAGCAGTTCTTC.

V and J are TRBV27 and TRBJ1-5; TRBD1 agrees at 9 bases. Unmatched junction bases numbered 8, after V lost 4 bases and J lost 7 bases. Looked up from germline, CDR1 is MNHEY and CDR2 is SMNVEV (reference sequence). The CDR3 contains 15 residues. In DNA form, the CDR3 reads TGTGCCAGCAGTTCAGGCGGGACAGGGATCCAGCCCCAGCATTTT. Amino acids: CASSSGGTGIQPQHF.

This clone showed up just a few times. The chain carries TRBV29-1 and TRBJ1-5, with unresolved D. This CDR3 has 13 amino acids. V was shortened by 0 bases and J by 3 bases, with 6 bases between the two germline ends. The germline CDR1 and CDR2 sequences are SQVTM and ANQGSEA. CDR3 DNA sequence: TGCAGCGTTGAAGAACAGCCCAATCAGCCCCAGCATTTT. The encoded protein is CSVEEQPNQPQHF. Supplemented by reference TRBV29-1 and TRBJ1-5, the full variable domain reads SAVISQKPSRDICQRGTSLTIQCQVDSQVTMMFWYRQQPGQSLTLIATANQGSEATYESGFVIDKFPISRPNLTFSTLTVSNMSPEDSSIYLCSVEEQPNQPQHFGDGTRLSIL.

A few counts support this clone. The J gene is TRBJ2-7, the V gene TRBV2; D unresolved. CDR1 SNHLY and CDR2 FYNNEI come from the germline V gene. The V end lost 5 bases, the J end lost 3 bases, and 5 bases lay between the germline ends. The CDR3 spans 11 residues. CDR3 nucleotide sequence: TGTGCCAGCAGTTTACACTACGAGCAGTACTTC. As protein: CASSLHYEQYF.